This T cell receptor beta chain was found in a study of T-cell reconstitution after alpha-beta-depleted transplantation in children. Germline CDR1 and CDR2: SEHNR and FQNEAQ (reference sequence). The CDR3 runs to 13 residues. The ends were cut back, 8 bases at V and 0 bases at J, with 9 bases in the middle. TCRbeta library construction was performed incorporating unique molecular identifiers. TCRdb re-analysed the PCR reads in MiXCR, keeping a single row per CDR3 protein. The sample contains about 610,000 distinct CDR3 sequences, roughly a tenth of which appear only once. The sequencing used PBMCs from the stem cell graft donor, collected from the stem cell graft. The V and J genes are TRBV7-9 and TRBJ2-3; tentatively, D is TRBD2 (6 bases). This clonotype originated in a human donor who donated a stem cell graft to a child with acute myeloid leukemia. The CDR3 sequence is CASASGSTDTQYF. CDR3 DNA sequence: TGTGCCAGCGCCAGCGGGAGCACAGATACGCAGTATTTT. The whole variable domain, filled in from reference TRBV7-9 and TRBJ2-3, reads DTGVSQNPRHKITKRGQNVTFRCDPISEHNRLYWYRQTLGQGPEFLTYFQNEAQLEKSRLLSDRFSAERPKGSFSTLEIQRTEQGDSAMYLCASASGSTDTQYFGPGTRLTVL.